Presented here are 32 T cell receptor beta chains from one specimen sequenced in a study of PD-1 blockade in classical Hodgkin lymphoma. This table comes from immunoSEQ multiplex PCR, and its TCRdb copy is limited to in-frame clones, with some not included. The table includes tens of thousands of clones, about 88% detected once. Patients all relapsed after autologous stem cell transplantation, and there was variation in brentuximab vedotin exposure. The sequencing here drew on peripheral blood mononuclear cells (PBMCs), taken before the second cycle of nivolumab. These receptors were obtained from a human donor with classical Hodgkin lymphoma.

The chain has TRBV6-1 and TRBJ2-2; no firm D call. V was shortened by 6 bases and J by 2 bases, with 13 bases between the two germline ends. This CDR3 has 15 residues. Germline CDR1 MNHNS, CDR2 SASEGT. The CDR3 region has the DNA TGTGCCAGCAGCGTCATGGGTCTCAACACCGGGGAGCTGTTTTTT. This sequence encodes CASSVMGLNTGELFF.

This sequence joins TRBV10-3 and TRBJ2-7; possibly TRBD1 for D (6 bases). Trimming shortened V by 8 bases and J by 7 bases, and 15 bases separated the two germline ends. The CDR3 spans 12 residues. CDR1 and CDR2 (germline): ENHRY, SYGVKD. CDR3 in amino acids: CAIQSQGWEQYF. CDR3 coding DNA: TGTGCCATCCAGTCTCAGGGGTGGGAGCAGTACTTC.

The rearrangement uses TRBV19 and TRBJ1-5; D might be TRBD1 (5 bases). The CDR3 extends over 13 amino acids. V lost 3 bases and J lost 7, with 10 bases in between. Germline CDR1 LNHDA, CDR2 SQIVND (reference sequence). The CDR3 protein is CASSITGPQPQHF. CDR3 coding DNA: TGTGCCAGTAGTATCACAGGCCCCCAGCCCCAGCATTTT.

The DNA for the CDR3 is TGTGCCAGCAGCGCCCGACAGGGGGGAAGAGAGACCCAGTACTTC. Amino acid sequence: CASSARQGGRETQYF. The chain is built from TRBV27 and TRBJ2-5, with 9 nucleotides matching TRBD1. Unmatched junction bases numbered 9, after V lost 6 bases and J lost 4 bases. CDR3 length: 15 amino acids. The germline gives CDR1 MNHEY, CDR2 SMNVEV (reference sequence).

This rearrangement joins TRBV2 to TRBJ2-5; D gene unclear. With 6 bases removed from V and 5 bases from J, the gap between germline ends came to 10 bases. CDR3 size: 12 residues. CDR1 is SNHLY and CDR2 is FYNNEI in the germline V gene. This CDR3 is CASSNGRETQYF. The CDR3 DNA reads as TGTGCCAGCAGCAATGGTCGGGAGACCCAGTACTTC.

The chain combines TRBV6-5 with TRBJ1-2; 7 bases align to TRBD1. The V segment lost 2 bases and the J segment 4 bases; nucleotides outside the gene matches: 10. CDR1 MNHEY and CDR2 SVGAGI come from the germline V gene. The CDR3 is made up of 16 amino acids. CDR3 residues: CASSYNRRDSFYGYTF. In nucleotides, the CDR3 is TGTGCCAGCAGTTACAATCGTCGGGACAGCTTCTATGGCTACACCTTC.

The rearrangement uses TRBV18 and TRBJ1-6; 10 bases agree with TRBD1. V shed 4 bases, J shed 7 bases, and the junction held 7 bases outside the gene matches. CDR3 length: 16 residues. CDR1 and CDR2 (germline): KGHSH, LQKENI. The CDR3 DNA is TGTGCCAGCTCACGAGGGACAGGGGTGGGGAATTCACCCCTCCACTTT. Translation: CASSRGTGVGNSPLHF.

The chain is built from TRBV14 and TRBJ1-2; D remains unclear. The CDR3 consists of 12 residues. V was clipped by 1 base and J by 2 bases, with 2 bases between them. Germline CDR1 SGHDN, CDR2 FVKESK. CDR3 sequence: CASSQVNYGYTF. CDR3 in DNA: TGTGCCAGCAGCCAAGTGAACTATGGCTACACCTTC.

CDR3 nucleotides: TGTGCCAGCACCTCCGAGCGGGGGCAACCACCACATACGCAGTATTTT. Encoded protein: CASTSERGQPPHTQYF. The V and J genes are TRBV5-4 and TRBJ2-3; 8 bases are shared with TRBD2. Germline CDR1 and CDR2: SGHNT and YYREEE (reference sequence). CDR3 length equals 16 residues. V was clipped by 6 bases and J by 7 bases; unmatched bases: 16.

The chain has TRBV6-1 and TRBJ1-6; perhaps TRBD1 as D (6 bases). Germline V gene sequence: CDR1 MNHNS, CDR2 SASEGT. The CDR3 extends over 14 amino acids. V was cut by 5 bases and J by 8 bases, with 13 bases left in between. The CDR3: CASSLGQTYSPLHF. The CDR3 region has the DNA TGTGCCAGCAGTTTGGGACAAACTTATTCACCCCTCCACTTT.

V and J are TRBV28 and TRBJ2-1; 8 positions agree with TRBD2. From germline, CDR1 is MDHEN and CDR2 SYDVKM. The V gene end was trimmed by 2 bases and the J gene end by 6 bases; junction bases not matched to a gene: 9. There are 16 residues in the CDR3. CDR3 residues: CASSLVRAGGSNEQFF. For the CDR3, the DNA is TGTGCCAGCAGTTTAGTTCGTGCGGGAGGAAGCAATGAGCAGTTCTTC.

The chain uses TRBV21-1 and TRBJ1-1; the DNA was not compared with TRBD1, the D call given in the table. TRBV21-1 is assigned pseudogene status. This CDR3 is 20 amino acids long. The CDR3 loop is CATHQDRPDWGTYKTAEAFF. The CDR3 DNA reads as TGTGCCACCCATCAAGACAGACCGGATTGGGGAACTTACAAAACGGCTGAAGCTTTCTTT.

This chain uses TRBV5-1 with TRBJ2-7, with D hard to call. CDR1 is SGHRS, CDR2 YFSETQ, per germline. Between the trimmed V and J ends, which lost 0 bases and 2 bases, there was a span of 9 bases. CDR3 size: 14 residues. CDR3: CASSLEGGTYEQYF. CDR3 DNA sequence: TGCGCCAGCAGCTTGGAGGGCGGAACCTACGAGCAGTACTTC.

V gene TRBV5-1 combines with J gene TRBJ1-1; tentative D call: TRBD1 (5 bases). V lost 1 base, J lost 0 bases, and 10 bases lay in between. Germline CDR1 is SGHRS and CDR2 is YFSETQ. The CDR3 is made up of 15 amino acids. As DNA, the CDR3 is TGCGCCAGCAGCTTGTTAGGGGTGATGAACACTGAAGCTTTCTTT. It encodes CASSLLGVMNTEAFF.

The chain carries TRBV7-6 and TRBJ2-3; 7 bases are shared with TRBD2. The CDR3 consists of 16 residues. V lost 1 base, J lost 2 bases, and 6 bases stayed unmatched. Germline assignment: CDR1 SGHVS and CDR2 FNYEAQ. CDR3 DNA sequence: TGTGCCAGCAGCTTAGAACTAGCGAGTGACACAGATACGCAGTATTTT. The encoded protein is CASSLELASDTDTQYF.

The chain recombines TRBV27 with TRBJ1-2; D is perhaps TRBD1 (5 bases). The CDR3 length is 13 residues. The germline V gene encodes CDR1 MNHEY and CDR2 SMNVEV (reference sequence). V lost 0 bases and J 6 bases, leaving 8 bases between the germline ends. CDR3 sequence reads: CASSLSRVNGYTF. As DNA, the CDR3 is TGTGCCAGCAGTTTATCCAGGGTTAATGGCTACACCTTC.

The V gene is TRBV28, the J gene TRBJ2-7; 8 bases are a match to TRBD2. CDR3 size: 14 residues. Germline values: CDR1 MDHEN, CDR2 SYDVKM. V lost 6 bases, J lost 0 bases, and 4 bases stayed unmatched. The CDR3 loop reads CASSTSGGSYEQYF. Here the CDR3 DNA reads TGTGCCAGCAGCACTAGCGGAGGCTCCTACGAGCAGTACTTC. Full variable domain (missing parts from reference TRBV28 and TRBJ2-7): DVKVTQSSRYLVKRTGEKVFLECVQDMDHENMFWYRQDPGLGLRLIYFSYDVKMKEKGDIPEGYSVSREKKERFSLILESASTNQTSMYLCASSTSGGSYEQYFGPGTRLTVT.

The chain couples TRBV7-9 to TRBJ1-4, with D maybe TRBD1 (6 bases). The length of the CDR3 is 13 residues. Deletions cut 5 bases from V and 7 bases from J, with 11 bases between. Germline values: CDR1 SEHNR, CDR2 FQNEAQ (reference sequence). CDR3 loop: CASSTTGPEKLFF. The CDR3 region has the DNA TGTGCCAGCAGCACCACAGGGCCTGAAAAACTGTTTTTT.

The rearrangement joins TRBV5-5 to TRBJ1-1, with a tentative D call TRBD1 (6 bases). This CDR3 is built from 15 residues. V lost 0 bases and J lost 1, with 10 bases in between. The germline V gene has CDR1 SGHKS and CDR2 YYEKEE (reference sequence). The CDR3 sequence is CASSLVGHWNTEAFF. As DNA, the CDR3 is TGTGCCAGCAGCTTGGTGGGACACTGGAACACTGAAGCTTTCTTT.

The chain recombines TRBV4-1 with TRBJ1-2; D uncertain. V lost 0 bases and J lost 8, with 10 bases in between. Germline V lookup: CDR1 MGHRA, CDR2 YSYEKL. This CDR3 is 13 amino acids long. Written as DNA, the CDR3 is TGCGCCAGCAGCCAAGATATTGGGCTCGGCTACACCTTC. This sequence encodes CASSQDIGLGYTF.

The rearrangement links TRBV7-9 to TRBJ2-7; possible D gene TRBD2, 7 bases. Deletions cut 1 base from V and 4 bases from J, with 20 bases between. Germline loops: CDR1 SEHNR, CDR2 FQNEAQ (reference sequence). The CDR3 consists of 17 residues. The CDR3 is CASSLGGQLQGGYEQYF. DNA for the CDR3: TGTGCCAGCAGCTTAGGGGGACAATTACAGGGAGGGTACGAGCAGTACTTC.

This CDR3 reads CASTERGASYEQYF. CDR3 sequence (DNA): TGCGCCAGCACGGAGCGGGGGGCCTCCTACGAGCAGTACTTC. The chain has TRBV10-2 and TRBJ2-5; 9 bases line up with TRBD2. The better agreement between TRBJ2-7 and the DNA end casts doubt on the J call. The length of the CDR3 is 14 residues. The germline V gene encodes CDR1 WSHSY and CDR2 SAAADI.

V is TRBV5-4 and J is TRBJ1-2; 8 nucleotides align to TRBD1. The germline CDR1 and CDR2 sequences are SGHNT and YYREEE (reference sequence). The CDR3 runs to 15 residues. The V gene end was trimmed by 4 bases and the J gene end by 2 bases; junction bases not matched to a gene: 7. Written as DNA, the CDR3 is TGTGCCAGCAGCCCATACGGACAGGGAAACTATGGCTACACCTTC. Encoded protein: CASSPYGQGNYGYTF.

V usage is TRBV14 and J usage is TRBJ2-5, with 7 positions matching TRBD1. V lost 0 bases, J lost 3 bases, and 10 bases stayed unmatched. Looked up from germline, CDR1 is SGHDN and CDR2 is FVKESK. The CDR3 extends over 17 amino acids. The CDR3 sequence: CASSQDVAGGRKETQYF. DNA for the CDR3: TGTGCCAGCAGCCAAGATGTTGCAGGGGGTAGGAAAGAGACCCAGTACTTC.

This clone turned up a few times. The J gene is TRBJ2-7, the V gene TRBV10-3; no firm D call. V was clipped by 6 bases and J by 6 bases, with 9 bases between them. The CDR3 sequence is 11 residues long. The germline V gene has CDR1 ENHRY and CDR2 SYGVKD. The CDR3 nucleotides are TGTGCCATCAGCAGTGTCTCCGAGCAGTACTTC. It encodes CAISSVSEQYF.

The chain combines TRBV4-1 with TRBJ2-2; D gene unclear. The length of the CDR3 is 13 residues. Germline values: CDR1 MGHRA, CDR2 YSYEKL. V was clipped by 0 bases and J by 5 bases, with 4 bases between them. The CDR3 is CASSQERTGELFF. The CDR3 DNA sequence: TGCGCCAGCAGCCAAGAGAGAACCGGGGAGCTGTTTTTT.

This clone appeared a few times. J is TRBJ2-7 and V is TRBV10-3; D is possibly TRBD1 or TRBD2 (5 bases each). CDR1 and CDR2 (germline): ENHRY, SYGVKD. The CDR3 runs to 13 residues. V lost 4 bases and J lost 4, with 11 bases in between. The CDR3: CAISGGEGYEQYF. In nucleotides, the CDR3 is TGTGCCATCAGTGGAGGGGAAGGTTACGAGCAGTACTTC.

V gene TRBV18 combines with J gene TRBJ2-7; D is tentatively TRBD1 or TRBD2 (5 bases each). Germline CDR1 and CDR2: KGHSH and LQKENI. This CDR3 is built from 14 residues. Trimming stripped 2 bases from V and 2 bases from J, with 10 bases between. CDR3 in amino acids: CASSPIRGPYEQYF. The CDR3 DNA is TGTGCCAGCTCACCAATAAGGGGACCCTACGAGCAGTACTTC. Full variable domain (outside the CDR3, taken from reference TRBV18 and TRBJ2-7): NAGVMQNPRHLVRRRGQEARLRCSPMKGHSHVYWYRQLPEEGLKFMVYLQKENIIDESGMPKERFSAEFPKEGPSILRIQQVVRGDSAAYFCASSPIRGPYEQYFGPGTRLTVT.

The genes are TRBV6-5 and TRBJ2-1, with 13 bases aligning to TRBD2. V dropped 4 bases and J dropped 7; count of bases not matched to a gene: 7. The germline V gene encodes CDR1 MNHEY and CDR2 SVGAGI. The CDR3 totals 16 residues. CDR3: CASSLTSGGPKNEQFF. The CDR3 DNA is TGTGCCAGCAGTTTGACTAGCGGGGGGCCAAAGAATGAGCAGTTCTTC.

This clone was counted a few times. The chain combines TRBV2 with TRBJ2-2; D is undetermined. CDR3 length: 12 residues. Per the germline V gene, CDR1 is SNHLY and CDR2 is FYNNEI. V lost 5 bases and J lost 3, with 4 bases in between. The DNA of the CDR3 is TGTGCCAGCAGTATTTACACCGGGGAGCTGTTTTTT. Translating gives CASSIYTGELFF.

This CDR3 reads CASSLAATGLRELFF. The CDR3, as DNA: TGTGCCAGCAGCTTGGCCGCTACAGGACTCCGGGAGCTGTTTTTT. The chain uses TRBV5-5 and TRBJ2-2; D may be TRBD1 or TRBD2 (5 bases each). The CDR3 extends over 15 amino acids. Germline CDR1 is SGHKS and CDR2 is YYEKEE (reference sequence). V lost 0 bases, J lost 9 bases, and 15 bases lay in between.

The chain joins TRBV6-5 to TRBJ2-1; D might be TRBD2 (6 bases). The length of the CDR3 is 14 residues. V lost 2 bases, J lost 9 bases, and 14 bases lay in between. Germline lookup yields CDR1 MNHEY and CDR2 SVGAGI. CDR3 in amino acids: CASSYLKAGSEQFF. CDR3 nucleotide sequence: TGTGCCAGCAGTTACCTAAAGGCCGGGAGTGAGCAGTTCTTC.